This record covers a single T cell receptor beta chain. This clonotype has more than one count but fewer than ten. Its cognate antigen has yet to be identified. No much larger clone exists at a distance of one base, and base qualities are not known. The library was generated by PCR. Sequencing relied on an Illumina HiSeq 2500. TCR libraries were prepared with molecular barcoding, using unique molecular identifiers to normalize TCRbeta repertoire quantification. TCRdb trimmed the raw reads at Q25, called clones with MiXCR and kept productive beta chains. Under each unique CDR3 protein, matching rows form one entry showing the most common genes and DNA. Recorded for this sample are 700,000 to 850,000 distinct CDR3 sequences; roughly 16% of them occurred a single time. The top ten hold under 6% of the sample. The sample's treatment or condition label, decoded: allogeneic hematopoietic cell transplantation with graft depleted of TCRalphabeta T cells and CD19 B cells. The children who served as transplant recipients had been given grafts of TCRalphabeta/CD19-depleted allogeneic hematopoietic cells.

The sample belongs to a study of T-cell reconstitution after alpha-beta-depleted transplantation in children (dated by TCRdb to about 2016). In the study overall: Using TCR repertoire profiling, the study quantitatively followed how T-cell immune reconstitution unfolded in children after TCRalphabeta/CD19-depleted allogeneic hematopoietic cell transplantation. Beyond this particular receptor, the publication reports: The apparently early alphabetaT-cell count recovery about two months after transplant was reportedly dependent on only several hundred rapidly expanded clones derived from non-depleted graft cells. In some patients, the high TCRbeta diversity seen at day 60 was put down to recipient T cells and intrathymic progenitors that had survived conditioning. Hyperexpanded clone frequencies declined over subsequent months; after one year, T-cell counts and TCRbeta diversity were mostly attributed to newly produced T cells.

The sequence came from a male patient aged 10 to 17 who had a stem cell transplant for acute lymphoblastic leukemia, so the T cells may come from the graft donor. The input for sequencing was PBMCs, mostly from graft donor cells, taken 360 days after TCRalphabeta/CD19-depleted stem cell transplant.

The base sequence is TGTGCCAGCAGCTTCCCGCCTAAAGGTGTCAATGAGCAGTTCTTC. Translation gives CASSFPPKGVNEQFF. Recombination connected TRBV7-8 to TRBJ2-1; the D gene identity is not certain. The CDR3, cysteine through phenylalanine, is 15 amino acids long. CDR3 DNA only is kept here, 45 bases in frame from base 1. The germline V gene yields SGHVS for CDR1 and FQNEAQ for CDR2. Deletion took 3 bases off V and 6 bases off J, with a span of 15 bases between the germline ends.